This T cell receptor (beta chain) was profiled in a study of blood T cell repertoires in COVID-19. Measured with immunoSEQ multiplex PCR; TCRdb has only the in-frame clones, and not every one. The table has more than 300,000 clones, over 90% seen once. Losses at the gene ends were 4 bases for V and 8 bases for J; bases not matched to a gene: 4. The CDR3 loop spans 12 amino acids. The germline CDR1 and CDR2 sequences are SGHRS and YFSETQ. V is TRBV5-1 and J is TRBJ1-1, with 8 bases identical to TRBD1. Sequenced sample: PBMCs or T cells enriched from blood (not recorded which). The receptor was derived from a woman aged 25 to 39 who had been exposed to COVID-19. In nucleotides, the CDR3 is TGCGCCAGCAGCAAGGACAGGGAAGAAGCTTTCTTT. Translating gives CASSKDREEAFF.